This TCR beta chain emerged from a study of regulatory T cells in long-lasting Graves disease. At the level of the study: Over 5 years of antithyroid drugs with positive TSH receptor antibodies was taken to mean persistent Graves' disease. Regarding the study as a whole: Persistent disease was characterized by preferential usage of TRBV28, TRBJ1-2 and TRBJ2-5.

Germline loops: CDR1 SEHNR, CDR2 FQNEAQ (reference sequence). V gave up 11 bases and J gave up 1 base, with 17 bases separating them. This CDR3 comprises 15 residues. Relying on iRepertoire HTBI primers and Arm-PCR of CDR3 regions, the team built TCR beta libraries. TCRdb ran MiXCR on the multiplex PCR reads and lists one entry per CDR3 protein. The sample contains 400,000 to 500,000 distinct CDR3 sequences, 20% to 25% of which appear only once. Sample time point: persistent/refractory GD, antithyroid drugs over 5 years with positive TRAb. The TCR library used RNA extracted from PBMCs. This clonotype was found a few times. Its target is not known.

The source was peripheral blood mononuclear cells (PBMCs), collected when the disease was refractory, from a patient treated with antithyroid drugs. The TCR comes from a female donor with Graves disease. The chain uses TRBV7-9 and TRBJ2-2, with D perhaps matching TRBD1 (6 bases). Here the CDR3 DNA reads TGTGCCTACCCAGGGGTACTGCTGAACACCGGGGAGCTGTTTTTT. The encoded protein is CAYPGVLLNTGELFF.